The 31 T cell receptor beta chains presented below share a single source sample, sequenced in a study of shared clonotypes between healthy human individuals. TCRdb's copy holds only in-frame clones and misses some; the assay was immunoSEQ multiplex PCR. This sample has 2,100,000 or so clones, with about 94% found just once. The sequencing sample was made of naive CD4+ T cells sorted from blood. Subset in this sample: CD45RA+ positively selected. Receptors originate from a man aged 18 to 30 in good health.

The chain is built from TRBV20-1 and TRBJ2-1, with D tentatively TRBD2 (5 bases). Trimming took off 4 bases at V and 7 bases at J, with 8 bases between the two ends. CDR3 length: 11 amino acids. Looked up from germline, CDR1 is DFQATT and CDR2 is SNEGSKA (reference sequence). The CDR3 sequence is CSATGLNEQFF. Written as DNA, the CDR3 is TGCAGTGCTACCGGACTTAATGAGCAGTTCTTC.

A single count supports this clone. The rearrangement uses TRBV6-5 and TRBJ2-7, with 10 bases identical to TRBD2. Germline lookup yields CDR1 MNHEY and CDR2 SVGAGI. Trimming removed 2 bases from V and 6 bases from J; junction bases left unmatched: 7. The length of the CDR3 is 15 residues. CDR3 residues: CASSYPTSGRTEQYF. In DNA form, the CDR3 reads TGTGCCAGCAGTTACCCGACTAGCGGGCGAACCGAGCAGTACTTC.

V usage is TRBV4-1 and J usage is TRBJ1-2; 11 bases map to TRBD1. The V and J ends lost 4 bases and 0 bases, in that order; junction bases with no gene match: 7. CDR3 length: 17 amino acids. Per germline, CDR1 MGHRA and CDR2 YSYEKL. CDR3: CASSRRDRGGANYGYTF. For the CDR3, the DNA is TGCGCCAGCAGCCGTCGGGACAGGGGGGGAGCTAACTATGGCTACACCTTC.

The CDR3 coding sequence is TGTGCCAGCAGTTTTGTAGGGGCTCGGTACACTGAAGCTTTCTTT. Encoded protein: CASSFVGARYTEAFF. The chain couples TRBV28 to TRBJ1-1; TRBD1 might be the D (5 bases). Germline V gene sequence: CDR1 MDHEN, CDR2 SYDVKM. The CDR3 runs to 15 residues. V lost 3 bases and J lost 3, with 14 bases in between. Filled out from reference TRBV28 and TRBJ1-1, the complete variable domain reads DVKVTQSSRYLVKRTGEKVFLECVQDMDHENMFWYRQDPGLGLRLIYFSYDVKMKEKGDIPEGYSVSREKKERFSLILESASTNQTSMYLCASSFVGARYTEAFFGQGTRLTVV.

V usage is TRBV5-1 and J usage is TRBJ2-2, with D hard to call. The length of the CDR3 is 14 residues. Germline lookup yields CDR1 SGHRS and CDR2 YFSETQ. V shed 4 bases and J shed 6 bases, with 13 bases lying between them. Here the CDR3 DNA reads TGCGCCAGCAGCCTAGGGTTTGGGGCCGGGGAGCTGTTTTTT. Protein sequence: CASSLGFGAGELFF.

The chain uses TRBV11-2 and TRBJ2-5; 7 bases align to TRBD1. The CDR3 runs 14 residues. CDR1 and CDR2 from the germline V gene are SGHAT and FQNNGV. Trimming at V came to 2 bases and at J to 3 bases, leaving 3 bases not matched to a gene. The CDR3 loop is CASSLTGTEETQYF. As DNA, the CDR3 is TGTGCCAGCAGCTTAACCGGGACAGAAGAGACCCAGTACTTC.

The chain links TRBV18 to TRBJ2-7, with D unclear. This CDR3 comprises 15 residues. Between the trimmed V and J ends, which lost 2 bases and 0 bases, there was a span of 11 bases. Germline assignment: CDR1 KGHSH and CDR2 LQKENI. CDR3 amino acids: CASSPKELVSYEQYF. The CDR3 DNA reads TGTGCCAGCTCACCAAAGGAATTGGTCTCCTACGAGCAGTACTTC. The complete variable domain, with remaining parts taken from reference TRBV18 and TRBJ2-7, reads NAGVMQNPRHLVRRRGQEARLRCSPMKGHSHVYWYRQLPEEGLKFMVYLQKENIIDESGMPKERFSAEFPKEGPSILRIQQVVRGDSAAYFCASSPKELVSYEQYFGPGTRLTVT.

The genes are TRBV15 and TRBJ2-2; 8 bases line up with TRBD1. This CDR3 has 20 amino acids. CDR1 is LNHNV and CDR2 is YYDKDF in the germline V gene (reference sequence). V lost 1 base to trimming and J lost 0 bases; unmatched junction nucleotides: 13. The CDR3 is CATSRAYPGQASPNTGELFF. The CDR3 DNA reads as TGTGCCACCAGCAGAGCATATCCGGGACAGGCGTCCCCGAACACCGGGGAGCTGTTTTTT.

The rearrangement uses TRBV7-9 and TRBJ1-2; D is undetermined. Trimming shortened V by 5 bases and J by 8 bases, and 15 bases separated the two germline ends. The CDR3 runs to 13 residues. From germline, CDR1 is SEHNR and CDR2 FQNEAQ (reference sequence). The CDR3 is CASSPSGAGGYTF. As DNA, the CDR3 is TGTGCCAGCAGCCCGTCGGGAGCGGGGGGCTACACCTTC.

The V call is TRBV29-1, the J call TRBJ2-5, with TRBD1 identical over 7 bases. Germline trimming cut 7 bases from V and 2 bases from J; bases unmatched to any gene: 7. The CDR3 is made up of 13 amino acids. CDR1 is SQVTM, CDR2 ANQGSEA, per germline. The CDR3 nucleotides read TGCAGCGCCGAGGGACAGTTTCAAGAGACCCAGTACTTC. This encodes CSAEGQFQETQYF.

V and J are TRBV7-6 and TRBJ1-6; tentative D call: TRBD1 (5 bases). Germline CDR1 and CDR2: SGHVS and FNYEAQ. The CDR3 totals 19 residues. The germline V and J ends were trimmed by 7 bases and 4 bases, with 26 bases remaining between them. The CDR3 DNA reads as TGTGCCAGCAACCCCTGGGGGAGGGGAGGACCGGGATATAATTCACCCCTCCACTTT. Translated, it gives CASNPWGRGGPGYNSPLHF.

V and J are TRBV27 and TRBJ2-1; D perhaps matches TRBD2 (5 bases). CDR1 and CDR2 from the germline V gene are MNHEY and SMNVEV (reference sequence). This CDR3 has 13 amino acids. Deletions cut 8 bases from V and 5 bases from J, with 13 bases between. CDR3 DNA: TGTGCCAGCGCTTCCCGGACTGACAATGAGCAGTTCTTC. Translation gives CASASRTDNEQFF.

This chain connects TRBV4-1 to TRBJ2-6; no firm D call. CDR1 and CDR2 (germline): MGHRA, YSYEKL. CDR3 length: 17 amino acids. The V end was cut by 5 bases, the J end by 0 bases, with 14 bases between. DNA of the CDR3: TGCGCCAGCAGCACACACAACTCCTTCTCTGGGGCCAACGTCCTGACTTTC. It specifies CASSTHNSFSGANVLTF.

The chain uses TRBV6-5 and TRBJ2-2; D gene ambiguous. Looked up from germline, CDR1 is MNHEY and CDR2 is SVGAGI. The germline V and J ends were trimmed by 0 bases and 7 bases, with 6 bases remaining between them. This CDR3 spans 13 amino acids. The CDR3 protein is CASSYSYGGELFF. CDR3 nucleotides: TGTGCCAGCAGTTACTCGTACGGCGGGGAGCTGTTTTTT.

This clone was picked up one time. V and J are TRBV7-8 and TRBJ2-7; TRBD1 matches at 12 bases. The junction had 4 bases not matched to a gene; V was cut back by 3 bases and J by 4 bases. The CDR3 sequence is 15 residues long. Germline CDR1 SGHVS, CDR2 FQNEAQ. For the CDR3, the DNA is TGTGCCAGCAGCTTCCTGGGACAGGGGGCATACGAGCAGTACTTC. This encodes CASSFLGQGAYEQYF.

The rearrangement uses TRBV6-5 and TRBJ1-5; 7 bases fit TRBD1. CDR3 length: 14 amino acids. The germline CDR1 and CDR2 sequences are MNHEY and SVGAGI. With V trimmed by 8 bases and J by 3 bases, 7 bases remained unmatched. This CDR3 reads CASGTASTNQPQHF. CDR3 DNA: TGTGCCAGCGGGACAGCTAGTACCAATCAGCCCCAGCATTTT.

The chain employs TRBV7-9 and TRBJ2-1; 7 nucleotides align to TRBD2. The CDR3 is 15 amino acids. Trimming at V came to 6 bases and at J to 4 bases, leaving 9 bases not matched to a gene. CDR1 and CDR2 (germline): SEHNR, FQNEAQ (reference sequence). This chain's CDR3 is CASSNLLAAYNEQFF. The DNA of the CDR3 is TGTGCCAGCAGTAACCTGCTAGCGGCTTACAATGAGCAGTTCTTC.

This clone was recorded only once. The chain joins TRBV19 to TRBJ2-7; TRBD1 matches 7 bases. V lost 5 bases and J lost 5; bases outside the gene matches: 6. Looked up from germline, CDR1 is LNHDA and CDR2 is SQIVND (reference sequence). This CDR3 is built from 13 residues. CDR3 region: CASSRGQLNEQYF. The CDR3 bases are TGTGCCAGTAGTCGGGGACAGCTCAACGAGCAGTACTTC.

The V and J genes are TRBV28 and TRBJ1-5; D might be TRBD1 (5 bases). Per germline, CDR1 MDHEN and CDR2 SYDVKM. V was trimmed by 6 bases and J by 7 bases, leaving 13 bases between them. The CDR3 has 13 amino acids. The CDR3 is CASRGEGVQPQHF. CDR3 in DNA: TGTGCCAGCAGAGGGGAGGGAGTCCAGCCCCAGCATTTT.

The chain uses TRBV28 and TRBJ1-3; tentatively, D is TRBD1 (6 bases). The germline CDR1 and CDR2 sequences are MDHEN and SYDVKM. The V gene lost 1 base and the J gene lost 5 bases, with 18 bases spanning the gap. There are 17 residues in the CDR3. The DNA of the CDR3 is TGTGCCAGCAGTTTATCCCTAACAGGGAGTATTCGAAACACCATATATTTT. As protein: CASSLSLTGSIRNTIYF.

The chain couples TRBV2 to TRBJ2-5, with a possible D match to TRBD1 (6 bases). Looked up from germline, CDR1 is SNHLY and CDR2 is FYNNEI. The CDR3 loop spans 13 amino acids. Trimming removed 7 bases from V and 3 bases from J, with 12 bases in between. CDR3 sequence (DNA): TGTGCCAGCACGGGACAATCCAAAGAGACCCAGTACTTC. Encoded protein: CASTGQSKETQYF.

V and J are TRBV19 and TRBJ2-3, with 15 bases fitting TRBD2. V lost 2 bases to trimming and J lost 4 bases; unmatched junction nucleotides: 7. The CDR3 consists of 18 residues. The V gene's germline CDR1 is LNHDA and CDR2 SQIVND (reference sequence). CDR3 loop: CASSILQGLAGGPDTQYF. The CDR3 bases are TGTGCCAGTAGTATATTGCAGGGACTAGCGGGAGGCCCAGATACGCAGTATTTT.

The rearrangement joins TRBV23-1 to TRBJ2-1, with unresolved D. TRBV23-1 is identified as an open reading frame with a role that is uncertain. With 4 bases removed from V and 1 base from J, the gap between germline ends came to 14 bases. The CDR3 length is 16 residues. CDR3 bases: TGCGCCAGCAGTCCCCTTCTAAAACATTCCTACAATGAGCAGTTCTTC. Its translation: CASSPLLKHSYNEQFF.

The V and J genes are TRBV7-2 and TRBJ2-5; no firm D call. This CDR3 is 13 amino acids long. Trimming pared 1 base from V and 5 bases from J, leaving 8 bases between. CDR1 is SGHTA and CDR2 is FQGNSA in the germline V gene. CDR3 amino acids: CASSLGRSETQYF. DNA for the CDR3: TGTGCCAGCAGCTTAGGTCGTAGTGAGACCCAGTACTTC. The variable domain in full, completed from reference TRBV7-2 and TRBJ2-5, reads GAGVSQSPSNKVTEKGKDVELRCDPISGHTALYWYRQSLGQGLEFLIYFQGNSAPDKSGLPSDRFSAERTGGSVSTLTIQRTQQEDSAVYLCASSLGRSETQYFGPGTRLLVL.

Points on this clone: Relative to the germline gene, one junction end is altered; a read error may explain this. The chain uses TRBV4-1 and TRBJ2-1; no reliable D call. Germline V gene lookup returns CDR1 MGHRA and CDR2 YSYEKL. The CDR3 contains 16 residues. The CDR3 spells CASSQDAVRSSNEQFF. The CDR3 nucleotides read TGCGCCAGCAGCCAAGATGCCGTCCGCTCCTCCAATGAGCAGTTCTTC.

V gene TRBV7-2 combines with J gene TRBJ1-5; D gene ambiguous. CDR1 is SGHTA, CDR2 FQGNSA, per germline. The CDR3 is 13 amino acids. Trimming pared 5 bases from V and 0 bases from J, leaving 5 bases between. The CDR3 sequence: CASSPYSNQPQHF. The CDR3 DNA reads TGTGCCAGCAGCCCCTATAGCAATCAGCCCCAGCATTTT. The full variable domain, completed using reference TRBV7-2 and TRBJ1-5, is GAGVSQSPSNKVTEKGKDVELRCDPISGHTALYWYRQSLGQGLEFLIYFQGNSAPDKSGLPSDRFSAERTGGSVSTLTIQRTQQEDSAVYLCASSPYSNQPQHFGDGTRLSIL.

Notes on this clone: The sample holds other DNA sequences that translate to the same CDR3. The J gene is TRBJ1-5, the V gene TRBV30; D may be TRBD1 (5 bases). Germline lookup yields CDR1 GTSNPN and CDR2 SVGIG (reference sequence). Trimming left V 2 bases short and J 4 bases short, with 12 bases between. The CDR3 is made up of 14 amino acids. CDR3 bases: TGTGCCTGGAGTCCCTGGGGGGGTAATCAGCCCCAGCATTTT. This gives the protein CAWSPWGGNQPQHF. Drawing the rest from reference TRBV30 and TRBJ1-5, the complete variable domain is SQTIHQWPATLVQPVGSPLSLECTVEGTSNPNLYWYRQAAGRGLQLLFYSVGIGQISSEVPQNLSASRPQDRQFILSSKKLLLSDSGFYLCAWSPWGGNQPQHFGDGTRLSIL.

The rearrangement joins TRBV5-1 to TRBJ2-4; TRBD2 matches 10 bases. The V gene's germline CDR1 is SGHRS and CDR2 YFSETQ. V shed 0 bases, J shed 3 bases, and the junction held 9 bases outside the gene matches. The CDR3 is 18 amino acids. CDR3 amino acids: CASSLVPGTSGVKNIQYF. The CDR3 nucleotides are TGCGCCAGCAGCTTGGTGCCGGGAACTAGCGGGGTCAAAAACATTCAGTACTTC.

This chain links TRBV5-4 with TRBJ2-7, with 10 bases lining up with TRBD1. V dropped 2 bases and J dropped 4; count of bases not matched to a gene: 6. Germline V gene data show CDR1 as SGHNT and CDR2 as YYREEE (reference sequence). This CDR3 region has 15 residues. Here the CDR3 DNA reads TGTGCCAGCAGCTTTCTTCGGGACAGGGGATACGAGCAGTACTTC. Protein product: CASSFLRDRGYEQYF.

The chain links TRBV4-1 to TRBJ2-3; D remains ambiguous. V shed 3 bases and J shed 5 bases, with 9 bases lying between them. There are 13 residues in the CDR3. The germline V gene encodes CDR1 MGHRA and CDR2 YSYEKL. CDR3 region: CASSHNTGDTQYF. CDR3 bases: TGCGCCAGCAGCCACAATACGGGAGATACGCAGTATTTT.

J is TRBJ1-4 and V is TRBV4-1; D uncertain. Germline assignment: CDR1 MGHRA and CDR2 YSYEKL. This CDR3 is 16 amino acids long. Trimming shortened V by 2 bases and J by 8 bases, and 18 bases separated the two germline ends. The CDR3 loop reads CASSQNSGIAEEKLFF. In nucleotides, the CDR3 is TGCGCCAGCAGCCAAAACTCGGGTATAGCGGAGGAAAAACTGTTTTTT.